The clone carrying this T cell receptor beta chain was detected only a few times. The target antigen is unknown. This sample is part of a study of T cells in Graves' hyperthyroidism and ophthalmopathy. Points from the study as a whole: Patients with ophthalmopathy were separated from those with stable hyperthyroidism by a 13 V-J model.

Ophthalmopathy patients showed a Clinical Activity Score of at least 3, NOSPECS grade of at least 4 and duration under 3 months. Amplification of TCR beta CDR3 regions used RNA as the template. Initially, a first-round RT-PCR of the TCR CDR3 employed the HTBI primer set. TCRdb ran MiXCR on the multiplex PCR reads and lists one entry per CDR3 protein. Among around 620,000 distinct CDR3 sequences listed, approximately 15% were seen once. This clonotype was sampled from a woman under 30 with Graves' ophthalmopathy. Input material: blood.

As DNA, the CDR3 is TGCGCCAGCAGCCAAGACTCAGACAGGGGGGGAGGCTACACCTTC. Residues: CASSQDSDRGGGYTF. This sequence joins TRBV4-3 and TRBJ1-2; 9 bases map to TRBD1. This CDR3 contains 15 residues. Germline V gives CDR1 LGHNA, CDR2 YSLEER. The V segment lost 0 bases and the J segment 8 bases; nucleotides outside the gene matches: 7.